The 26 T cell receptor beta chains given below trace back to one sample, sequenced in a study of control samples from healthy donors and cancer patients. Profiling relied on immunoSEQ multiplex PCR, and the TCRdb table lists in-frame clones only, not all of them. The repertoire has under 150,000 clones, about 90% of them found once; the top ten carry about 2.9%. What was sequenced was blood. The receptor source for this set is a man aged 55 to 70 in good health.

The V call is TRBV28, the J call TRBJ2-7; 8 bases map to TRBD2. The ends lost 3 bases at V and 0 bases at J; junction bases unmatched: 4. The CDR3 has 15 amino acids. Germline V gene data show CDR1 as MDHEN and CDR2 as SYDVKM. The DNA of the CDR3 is TGTGCCAGCAGTTTCAGCGGGGGACGCTCCTACGAGCAGTACTTC. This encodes CASSFSGGRSYEQYF.

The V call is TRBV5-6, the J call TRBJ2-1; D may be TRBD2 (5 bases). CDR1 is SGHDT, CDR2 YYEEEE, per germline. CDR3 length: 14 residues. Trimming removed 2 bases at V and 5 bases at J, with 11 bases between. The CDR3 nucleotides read TGTGCCAGCAGCTTCCGGGGTCCGAACAATGAGCAGTTCTTC. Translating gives CASSFRGPNNEQFF.

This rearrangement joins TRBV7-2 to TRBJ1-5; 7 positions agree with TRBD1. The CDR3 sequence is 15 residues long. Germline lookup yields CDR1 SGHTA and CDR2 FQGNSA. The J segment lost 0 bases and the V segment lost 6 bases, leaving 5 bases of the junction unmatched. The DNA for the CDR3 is TGTGCCAGCAGAAAGGGGACAGCTAGCAATCAGCCCCAGCATTTT. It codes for CASRKGTASNQPQHF.

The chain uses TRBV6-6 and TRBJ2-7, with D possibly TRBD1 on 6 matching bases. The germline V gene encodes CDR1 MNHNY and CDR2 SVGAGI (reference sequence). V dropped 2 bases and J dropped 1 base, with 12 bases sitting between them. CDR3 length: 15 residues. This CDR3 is CASSYVKTGSYEQYF. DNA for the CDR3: TGTGCCAGCAGTTACGTCAAAACAGGGTCCTACGAGCAGTACTTC.

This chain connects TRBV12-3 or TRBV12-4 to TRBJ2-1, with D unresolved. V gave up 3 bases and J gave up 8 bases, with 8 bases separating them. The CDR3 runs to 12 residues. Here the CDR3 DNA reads TGTGCCAGCAGTTTCCTGTGGGATGAGCAGTTCTTC. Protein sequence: CASSFLWDEQFF.

CDR3 loop: CASSPGTASNQPQHF. The CDR3 DNA sequence: TGTGCCAGCAGCCCGGGGACAGCAAGTAATCAGCCCCAGCATTTT. The gene calls are TRBV27 and TRBJ1-5; 7 bases are shared with TRBD1. The ends lost 6 bases at V and 4 bases at J; junction bases unmatched: 9. CDR1 is MNHEY, CDR2 SMNVEV, per germline (reference sequence). The CDR3 contains 15 residues.

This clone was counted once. The CDR3 loop is CASSPDRSNEKLFF. In DNA, the CDR3 is TGCGCCAGCAGTCCGGACAGATCTAATGAAAAACTGTTTTTT. The chain recombines TRBV5-1 with TRBJ1-4; a weak D match, TRBD1 (6 bases). The CDR3 extends over 14 amino acids. Looked up from germline, CDR1 is SGHRS and CDR2 is YFSETQ. The V end lost 5 bases, the J end lost 3 bases, and 11 bases lay between the germline ends.

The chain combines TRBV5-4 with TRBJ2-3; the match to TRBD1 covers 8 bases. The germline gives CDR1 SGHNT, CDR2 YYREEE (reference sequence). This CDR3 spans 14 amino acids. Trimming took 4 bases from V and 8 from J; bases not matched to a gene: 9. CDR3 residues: CASSQDRALGTQYF. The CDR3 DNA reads TGTGCCAGCAGCCAGGACAGGGCGTTGGGTACGCAGTATTTT.

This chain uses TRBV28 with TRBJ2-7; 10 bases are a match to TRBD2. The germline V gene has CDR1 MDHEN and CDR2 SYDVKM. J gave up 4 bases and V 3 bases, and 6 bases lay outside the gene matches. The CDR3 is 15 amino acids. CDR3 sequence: CASSLASGGTYEQYF. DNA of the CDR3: TGTGCCAGCAGTTTGGCTAGCGGGGGCACTTACGAGCAGTACTTC.

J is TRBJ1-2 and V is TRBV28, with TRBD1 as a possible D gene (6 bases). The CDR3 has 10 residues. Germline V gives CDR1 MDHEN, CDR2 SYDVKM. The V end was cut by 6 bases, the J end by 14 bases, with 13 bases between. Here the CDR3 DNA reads TGTGCCAGCAGCCAGGGGACCGAAACCTTC. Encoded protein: CASSQGTETF.

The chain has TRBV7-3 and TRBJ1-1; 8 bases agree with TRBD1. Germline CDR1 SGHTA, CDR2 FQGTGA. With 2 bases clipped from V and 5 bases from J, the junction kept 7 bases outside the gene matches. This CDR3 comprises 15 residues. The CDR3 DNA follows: TGTGCCAGCAGCTTATCTATGACAGGGGATACTGAAGCTTTCTTT. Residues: CASSLSMTGDTEAFF. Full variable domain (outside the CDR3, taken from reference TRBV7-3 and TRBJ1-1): GAGVSQTPSNKVTEKGKYVELRCDPISGHTALYWYRQSLGQGPEFLIYFQGTGAADDSGLPNDRFFAVRPEGSVSTLKIQRTERGDSAVYLCASSLSMTGDTEAFFGQGTRLTVV.

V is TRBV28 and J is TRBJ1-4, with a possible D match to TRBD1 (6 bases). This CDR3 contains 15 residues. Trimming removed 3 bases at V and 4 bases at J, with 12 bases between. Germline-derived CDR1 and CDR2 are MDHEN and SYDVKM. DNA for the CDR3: TGTGCCAGCAGTTTCGGGGGGGGCAGTAATGAAAAACTGTTTTTT. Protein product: CASSFGGGSNEKLFF. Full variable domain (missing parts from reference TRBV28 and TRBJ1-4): DVKVTQSSRYLVKRTGEKVFLECVQDMDHENMFWYRQDPGLGLRLIYFSYDVKMKEKGDIPEGYSVSREKKERFSLILESASTNQTSMYLCASSFGGGSNEKLFFGSGTQLSVL.

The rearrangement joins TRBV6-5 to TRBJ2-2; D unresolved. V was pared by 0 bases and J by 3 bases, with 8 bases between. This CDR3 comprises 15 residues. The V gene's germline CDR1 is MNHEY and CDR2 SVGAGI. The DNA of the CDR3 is TGTGCCAGCAGTTACTCGATAGCAGACACCGGGGAGCTGTTTTTT. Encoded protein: CASSYSIADTGELFF.

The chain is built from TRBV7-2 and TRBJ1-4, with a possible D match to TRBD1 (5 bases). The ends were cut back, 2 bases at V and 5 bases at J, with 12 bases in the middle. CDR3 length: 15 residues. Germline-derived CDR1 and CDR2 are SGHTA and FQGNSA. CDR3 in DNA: TGTGCCAGCAGCTTAACCAGGGTGGAGAATGAAAAACTGTTTTTT. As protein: CASSLTRVENEKLFF. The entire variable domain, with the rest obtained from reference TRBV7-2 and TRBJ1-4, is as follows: GAGVSQSPSNKVTEKGKDVELRCDPISGHTALYWYRQSLGQGLEFLIYFQGNSAPDKSGLPSDRFSAERTGGSVSTLTIQRTQQEDSAVYLCASSLTRVENEKLFFGSGTQLSVL.

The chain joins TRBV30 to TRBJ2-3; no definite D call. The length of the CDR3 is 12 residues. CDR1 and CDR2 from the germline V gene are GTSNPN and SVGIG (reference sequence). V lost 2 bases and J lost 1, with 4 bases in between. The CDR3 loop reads CAWSSGTDTQYF. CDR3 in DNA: TGTGCCTGGAGTAGTGGCACAGATACGCAGTATTTT.

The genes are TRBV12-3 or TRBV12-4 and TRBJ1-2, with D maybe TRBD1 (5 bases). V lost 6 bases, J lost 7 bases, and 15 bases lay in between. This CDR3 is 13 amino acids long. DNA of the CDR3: TGTGCCAGCAGCCCCCTCAGGGATGCTGGCTACACCTTC. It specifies CASSPLRDAGYTF.

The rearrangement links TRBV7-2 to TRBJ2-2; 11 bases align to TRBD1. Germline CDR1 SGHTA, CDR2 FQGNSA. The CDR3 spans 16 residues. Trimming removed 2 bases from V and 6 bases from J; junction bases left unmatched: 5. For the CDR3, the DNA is TGTGCCAGCAGCTTATTTGGACAGGGGGCGCCCGGGGAGCTGTTTTTT. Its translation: CASSLFGQGAPGELFF.

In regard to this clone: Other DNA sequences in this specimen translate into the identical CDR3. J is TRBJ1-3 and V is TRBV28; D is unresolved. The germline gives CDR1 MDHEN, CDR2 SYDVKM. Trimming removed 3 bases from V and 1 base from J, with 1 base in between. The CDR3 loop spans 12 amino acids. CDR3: CASSLSGNTIYF. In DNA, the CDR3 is TGTGCCAGCAGTTTGTCTGGAAACACCATATATTTT.

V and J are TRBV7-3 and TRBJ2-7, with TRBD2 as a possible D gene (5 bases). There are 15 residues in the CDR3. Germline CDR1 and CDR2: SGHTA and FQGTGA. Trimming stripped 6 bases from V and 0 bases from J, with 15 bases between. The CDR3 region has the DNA TGTGCCAGCAGTCGTGCTTCGGGGAGCTCCTACGAGCAGTACTTC. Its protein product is CASSRASGSSYEQYF.

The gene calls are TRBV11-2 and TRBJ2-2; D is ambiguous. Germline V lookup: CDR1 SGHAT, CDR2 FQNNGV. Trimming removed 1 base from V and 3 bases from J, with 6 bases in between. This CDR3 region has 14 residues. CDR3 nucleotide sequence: TGTGCCAGCAGCTTAGCCGGTTACACCGGGGAGCTGTTTTTT. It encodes CASSLAGYTGELFF.

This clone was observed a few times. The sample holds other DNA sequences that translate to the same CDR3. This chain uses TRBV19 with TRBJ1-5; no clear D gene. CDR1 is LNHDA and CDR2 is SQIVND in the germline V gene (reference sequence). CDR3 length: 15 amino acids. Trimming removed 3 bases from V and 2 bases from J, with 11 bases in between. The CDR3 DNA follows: TGTGCCAGTAGTATTTGGGGTAGGGGCAATCAGCCCCAGCATTTT. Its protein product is CASSIWGRGNQPQHF. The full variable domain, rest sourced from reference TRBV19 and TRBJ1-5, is DGGITQSPKYLFRKEGQNVTLSCEQNLNHDAMYWYRQDPGQGLRLIYYSQIVNDFQKGDIAEGYSVSREKKESFPLTVTSAQKNPTAFYLCASSIWGRGNQPQHFGDGTRLSIL.

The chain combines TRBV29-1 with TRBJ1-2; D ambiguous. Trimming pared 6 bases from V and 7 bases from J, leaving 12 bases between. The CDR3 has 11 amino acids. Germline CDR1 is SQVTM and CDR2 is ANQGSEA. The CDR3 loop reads CSVSHGSGYTF. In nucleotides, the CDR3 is TGCAGCGTCTCCCATGGGTCTGGCTACACCTTC. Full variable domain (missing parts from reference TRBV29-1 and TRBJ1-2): SAVISQKPSRDICQRGTSLTIQCQVDSQVTMMFWYRQQPGQSLTLIATANQGSEATYESGFVIDKFPISRPNLTFSTLTVSNMSPEDSSIYLCSVSHGSGYTFGSGTRLTVV.

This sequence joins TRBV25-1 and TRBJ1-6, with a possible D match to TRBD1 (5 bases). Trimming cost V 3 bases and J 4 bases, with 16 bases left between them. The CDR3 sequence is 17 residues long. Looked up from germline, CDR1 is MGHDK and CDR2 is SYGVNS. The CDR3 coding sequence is TGTGCCAGCAGTGACCGGAGGAGGGGCGCTTATAATTCACCCCTCCACTTT. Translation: CASSDRRRGAYNSPLHF. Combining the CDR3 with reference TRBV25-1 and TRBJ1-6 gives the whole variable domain EADIYQTPRYLVIGTGKKITLECSQTMGHDKMYWYQQDPGMELHLIHYSYGVNSTEKGDLSSESTVSRIRTEHFPLTLESARPSHTSQYLCASSDRRRGAYNSPLHFGNGTRLTVT.

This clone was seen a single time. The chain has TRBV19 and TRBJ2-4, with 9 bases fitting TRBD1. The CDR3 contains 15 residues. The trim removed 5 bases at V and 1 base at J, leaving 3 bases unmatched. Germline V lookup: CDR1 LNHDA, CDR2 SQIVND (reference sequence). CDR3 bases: TGTGCCAGTAGTCCGACAGGGGGGGCCAAAAACATTCAGTACTTC. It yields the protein CASSPTGGAKNIQYF.

CDR3 residues: CASSSGGLNIQYF. The CDR3 DNA reads as TGTGCCAGCAGCTCGGGGGGCCTCAACATTCAGTACTTC. V and J are TRBV7-2 and TRBJ2-4, with D perhaps TRBD2 (7 bases). The CDR3 totals 13 residues. Trimming cost V 4 bases and J 7 bases, with 11 bases left between them. Germline lookup yields CDR1 SGHTA and CDR2 FQGNSA.

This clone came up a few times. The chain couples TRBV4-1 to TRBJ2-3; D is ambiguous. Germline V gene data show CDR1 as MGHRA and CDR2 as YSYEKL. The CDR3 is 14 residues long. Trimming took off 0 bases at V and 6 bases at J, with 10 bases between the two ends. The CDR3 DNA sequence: TGCGCCAGCAGCCAAGATCGTATCGGTGATACGCAGTATTTT. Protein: CASSQDRIGDTQYF.